Listed here are 20 T cell receptor beta chains from one sample, sequenced in a study of T cell repertoires in cytomegalovirus infection. These receptors' targets are unknown. In TCRdb, the reads were re-called with MiXCR into one record per CDR3 protein. The sample has around 430,000 distinct CDR3 sequences, under 45% seen once. The source was cultured PBMCs, collected from culture after CMV antigen stimulation. The receptors come from a human donor in good health (CMV status not recorded). Some clones in this sample may be carry-over from other donors' samples.

The chain combines TRBV19 with TRBJ2-2; TRBD2 agrees at 10 bases. V gave up 9 bases and J gave up 4 bases; unmatched junction bases: 8. In germline, CDR1 is LNHDA, CDR2 SQIVND (reference sequence). CDR3 size: 15 residues. The CDR3 spells CASQLAGGTTGELFF. In nucleotides, the CDR3 is TGTGCCAGCCAGTTAGCGGGGGGTACCACCGGGGAGCTGTTTTTT.

This clonotype was found a few times. The gene calls are TRBV7-2 and TRBJ1-2; D is unclear. The germline gives CDR1 SGHTA, CDR2 FQGNSA. The length of the CDR3 is 16 residues. Trimming removed 2 bases at V and 4 bases at J, with 17 bases between. The CDR3 sequence is CASSLSGLSGAYGYTF. Here the CDR3 DNA reads TGTGCCAGCAGCTTATCGGGGTTATCCGGCGCCTATGGCTACACCTTC.

This clonotype was counted a few times. The chain has TRBV6-2 or TRBV6-3 and TRBJ2-1; D unclear. Germline values: CDR1 MNHEY, CDR2 SVGEGT. The CDR3 extends over 16 amino acids. The ends were cut back, 2 bases at V and 8 bases at J, with 19 bases in the middle. CDR3 nucleotide sequence: TGTGCCAGCAGTTACACCATTGGCGGTAGATTTTATGAGCAGTTCTTC. It codes for CASSYTIGGRFYEQFF.

This clonotype has a handful of counts. The V and J genes are TRBV28 and TRBJ2-7; 7 bases fit TRBD2. Trimming took 7 bases from V and 3 from J; bases not matched to a gene: 9. Germline values: CDR1 MDHEN, CDR2 SYDVKM. The CDR3 is 14 residues long. This CDR3 reads CASNSRGVVYEQYF. In nucleotides, the CDR3 is TGTGCCAGCAACTCTCGGGGGGTGGTCTACGAGCAGTACTTC. The full variable domain, rest sourced from reference TRBV28 and TRBJ2-7, is DVKVTQSSRYLVKRTGEKVFLECVQDMDHENMFWYRQDPGLGLRLIYFSYDVKMKEKGDIPEGYSVSREKKERFSLILESASTNQTSMYLCASNSRGVVYEQYFGPGTRLTVT.

This clonotype was counted only a few times. The V and J genes are TRBV7-6 and TRBJ2-5, with 7 nucleotides matching TRBD2. The germline V gene has CDR1 SGHVS and CDR2 FNYEAQ. This CDR3 is built from 15 residues. With 5 bases clipped from V and 2 bases from J, the junction kept 8 bases outside the gene matches. In nucleotides, the CDR3 is TGTGCCAGCAGCCAACGACTAGCCCTACAAGAGACCCAGTACTTC. This translates into CASSQRLALQETQYF.

This chain connects TRBV12-3 or TRBV12-4 to TRBJ2-1; 7 nucleotides align to TRBD2. The junction had 11 bases not matched to a gene; V was cut back by 4 bases and J by 14 bases. The CDR3 extends over 13 amino acids. The CDR3 nucleotides are TGTGCCAGCAGTTCCGTCCGGGGGGTGCGGGAGTTCTTC. This codes for CASSSVRGVREFF.

The chain is built from TRBV6-1 and TRBJ2-4, with D uncertain. The V end was cut by 3 bases, the J end by 9 bases, with 21 bases between. There are 16 residues in the CDR3. Germline CDR1 and CDR2: MNHNS and SASEGT. Here the CDR3 DNA reads TGTGCCAGCAGTGAGCACTACCGGGTAGACTCCCCCATTCAGTACTTC. Translated: CASSEHYRVDSPIQYF.

V usage is TRBV7-2 and J usage is TRBJ2-1; D remains ambiguous. The length of the CDR3 is 14 residues. Trimming cost V 5 bases and J 8 bases, with 16 bases left between them. Germline V gene sequence: CDR1 SGHTA, CDR2 FQGNSA. For the CDR3, the DNA is TGTGCCAGCAGCATTAGCCGTGATCTGGATGAGCAGTTCTTC. Protein sequence: CASSISRDLDEQFF.

This sequence joins TRBV11-1 and TRBJ2-1; 15 positions match TRBD2. From germline, CDR1 is SGHAT and CDR2 FQDESV (reference sequence). V dropped 4 bases and J dropped 5; count of bases not matched to a gene: 3. The CDR3 extends over 16 amino acids. The CDR3 sequence is CASSSGLAGGHNEQFF. CDR3 nucleotide sequence: TGTGCCAGCAGCTCGGGACTAGCGGGGGGTCACAATGAGCAGTTCTTC. Full variable domain (missing parts from reference TRBV11-1 and TRBJ2-1): EAEVAQSPRYKITEKSQAVAFWCDPISGHATLYWYRQILGQGPELLVQFQDESVVDDSQLPKDRFSAERLKGVDSTLKIQPAELGDSAMYLCASSSGLAGGHNEQFFGPGTRLTVL.

V gene TRBV5-1 combines with J gene TRBJ2-1; TRBD1 matches 7 bases. The V gene end was trimmed by 5 bases and the J gene end by 7 bases; junction bases not matched to a gene: 12. Germline loops: CDR1 SGHRS, CDR2 YFSETQ. The CDR3 extends over 15 amino acids. The CDR3 region is CASRFRQGPANEQFF. CDR3 in DNA: TGCGCCAGCAGATTTCGACAGGGTCCGGCAAATGAGCAGTTCTTC. The complete variable domain, with remaining parts taken from reference TRBV5-1 and TRBJ2-1, reads KAGVTQTPRYLIKTRGQQVTLSCSPISGHRSVSWYQQTPGQGLQFLFEYFSETQRNKGNFPGRFSGRQFSNSRSEMNVSTLELGDSALYLCASRFRQGPANEQFFGPGTRLTVL.

The chain recombines TRBV27 with TRBJ1-5; D is ambiguous. The CDR3 is made up of 17 amino acids. Trimming stripped 5 bases from V and 7 bases from J, with 24 bases between. Germline V gives CDR1 MNHEY, CDR2 SMNVEV (reference sequence). The CDR3 DNA is TGTGCCAGCAGTCCCCGGTGGAGGGAAAGGGATCGACAGCCCCAGCATTTT. This encodes CASSPRWRERDRQPQHF.

V gene TRBV7-2 combines with J gene TRBJ2-2, with D uncertain. The CDR3 length is 13 residues. Germline lookup yields CDR1 SGHTA and CDR2 FQGNSA. V was shortened by 3 bases and J by 6 bases, with 8 bases between the two germline ends. As DNA, the CDR3 is TGTGCCAGCAGCTTTCCCCCCCCCGGGGAGCTGTTTTTT. It specifies CASSFPPPGELFF.

The genes are TRBV6-5 and TRBJ2-7; tentative D call: TRBD1 (6 bases). The CDR3 has 13 residues. V was pared by 5 bases and J by 3 bases, with 11 bases between. Germline loops: CDR1 MNHEY, CDR2 SVGAGI. CDR3 sequence: CASSGGNYYEQYF. Here the CDR3 DNA reads TGTGCCAGCAGTGGGGGCAATTACTACGAGCAGTACTTC.

The chain links TRBV27 to TRBJ2-7, with 7 bases aligning to TRBD1. CDR1 is MNHEY, CDR2 SMNVEV, per germline (reference sequence). V was clipped by 7 bases and J by 1 base; unmatched bases: 13. The CDR3 totals 16 residues. CDR3 coding DNA: TGTGCCAGCACCCAACCCGACAGGGACGCTTCCTACGAGCAGTACTTC. Amino acid sequence: CASTQPDRDASYEQYF.

This clonotype has only a few counts. The gene calls are TRBV7-8 and TRBJ1-5, with D unresolved. V lost 2 bases and J 4 bases, leaving 21 bases between the germline ends. Germline V gene sequence: CDR1 SGHVS, CDR2 FQNEAQ. This CDR3 contains 18 residues. Here the CDR3 reads CASSLSVEGQELNQPQHF. Here the CDR3 DNA reads TGTGCCAGCAGCTTAAGTGTTGAGGGCCAGGAGTTGAATCAGCCCCAGCATTTT. The full variable domain, rest sourced from reference TRBV7-8 and TRBJ1-5, is GAGVSQSPRYKVAKRGQDVALRCDPISGHVSLFWYQQALGQGPEFLTYFQNEAQLDKSGLPSDRFFAERPEGSVSTLKIQRTQQEDSAVYLCASSLSVEGQELNQPQHFGDGTRLSIL.

This clonotype has more than one count but fewer than ten. V gene TRBV7-2 combines with J gene TRBJ1-6; weak D call: TRBD1 (5 bases). The germline V gene has CDR1 SGHTA and CDR2 FQGNSA. V lost 4 bases, J lost 9 bases, and 16 bases lay in between. This CDR3 comprises 15 residues. The CDR3 nucleotides are TGTGCCAGCAGCTGGCGGGGGGGAATCGGTTCACCCCTCCACTTT. Protein: CASSWRGGIGSPLHF.

CDR3 bases: TGTGCCAGCAGCCTTAGCGGTCGAGGTGGGGACTATGGCTACACCTTC. This gives the protein CASSLSGRGGDYGYTF. This chain joins TRBV5-6 and TRBJ1-2; D uncertain. The CDR3 is 16 residues long. V gave up 4 bases and J gave up 3 bases, with 19 bases separating them. CDR1 and CDR2 from the germline V gene are SGHDT and YYEEEE.

V is TRBV12-3 or TRBV12-4 and J is TRBJ2-7, with a possible D match to TRBD1 (6 bases). V was cut by 3 bases and J by 2 bases, with 11 bases left in between. This CDR3 is 14 amino acids long. Here the CDR3 reads CASSLAGDPYEQYF. The CDR3 nucleotides are TGTGCCAGCAGTTTGGCAGGGGACCCCTACGAGCAGTACTTC.

This chain joins TRBV19 and TRBJ2-1; 12 bases fit TRBD1. Germline V gene lookup returns CDR1 LNHDA and CDR2 SQIVND (reference sequence). CDR3 length: 18 amino acids. V trimming: 7 bases; J trimming: 0 bases; junction bases outside the gene matches: 10. In nucleotides, the CDR3 is TGTGCCAGTAAGCGGGGACAGGGGGCCCTTAGCTCCTACAATGAGCAGTTCTTC. This gives the protein CASKRGQGALSSYNEQFF. Looking up the rest from reference TRBV19 and TRBJ2-1 gives the full variable domain: DGGITQSPKYLFRKEGQNVTLSCEQNLNHDAMYWYRQDPGQGLRLIYYSQIVNDFQKGDIAEGYSVSREKKESFPLTVTSAQKNPTAFYLCASKRGQGALSSYNEQFFGPGTRLTVL.

This clonotype was counted a few times. The genes are TRBV12-3 or TRBV12-4 and TRBJ2-7; the D gene could be TRBD1 or TRBD2 (5 bases each). V lost 6 bases, J lost 3 bases, and 15 bases lay in between. The CDR3 has 14 residues. As DNA, the CDR3 is TGTGCCAGCAGCCCCGGGACCAACCTCTACGAGCAGTACTTC. As protein: CASSPGTNLYEQYF.